The clone carrying this T cell receptor beta chain was picked up a small number of times. Its matching antigen is unknown. The sample belongs to a study of cytomegalovirus exposure and HLA in healthy donors. Overall study findings and caveats: In vitro assays verified that a few CMV-associated chains recognized CMV antigens specifically.

Researchers ran the PCR with 60 Vbeta and 13 Jbeta primers. Method: immunoSEQ multiplex PCR; TCRdb's copy keeps in-frame clones and lacks some. Among fewer than 200,000 clones listed, approximately 12% were seen once. CDR1 MNHNS and CDR2 SASEGT come from the germline V gene. CDR3 length: 15 residues. Trimming took 8 bases from V and 8 from J; bases not matched to a gene: 10. The TCR comes from a man aged 45 to 65 in good health and CMV-seropositive. This sequence joins TRBV6-1 and TRBJ2-1; 12 nucleotides align to TRBD2. Sequenced input: PBMCs. The CDR3 region has the DNA TGTGCCAGCTTAGGGAGGCCTAGCGGGGGGGATGAGCAGTTCTTC. This translates into CASLGRPSGGDEQFF.